The 14 T cell receptor beta chains presented below share a single source sample, sequenced in a study of identical twins. Each CDR3 protein is one row after TCRdb ran MiXCR on the 5' RACE reads. The data show hundreds of thousands of distinct CDR3 sequences, 5.5% to 6.5% seen once. Specimen: naive T cells sorted from blood. These receptors were collected from a man between 18 and 35 years old in good health.

The chain uses TRBV6-1 and TRBJ2-7; 8 bases are shared with TRBD2. Germline values: CDR1 MNHNS, CDR2 SASEGT. The CDR3 totals 16 residues. J lost 5 bases, V lost 6 bases, and 15 bases had no gene match. The CDR3 protein is CASSQRPAGVFHEQYF. The CDR3 DNA reads as TGTGCCAGCAGCCAAAGGCCAGCGGGAGTTTTCCACGAGCAGTACTTC.

This clonotype was picked up many times. The chain couples TRBV7-2 to TRBJ2-3; 10 bases are shared with TRBD2. Germline CDR1 and CDR2: SGHTA and FQGNSA. The junction had 7 bases not matched to a gene; V was cut back by 5 bases and J by 2 bases. The length of the CDR3 is 16 residues. The CDR3 DNA sequence: TGTGCCAGCAGCCCGAGGACTAGCGGACACACAGATACGCAGTATTTT. This sequence encodes CASSPRTSGHTDTQYF.

This clonotype was seen only a few times. The chain links TRBV27 to TRBJ2-3; a weak D match, TRBD2 (6 bases). Per the germline V gene, CDR1 is MNHEY and CDR2 is SMNVEV (reference sequence). V dropped 5 bases and J dropped 4 bases, with 19 bases sitting between them. The CDR3 has 16 residues. The CDR3 DNA sequence: TGTGCCAGCAGTCCTCTTGCGGGACGCACAGCAGATACGCAGTATTTT. It encodes CASSPLAGRTADTQYF.

J is TRBJ2-5 and V is TRBV21-1; TRBD1, the table's D call, was not compared with the DNA. TRBV21-1 is recorded as a pseudogene. This CDR3 contains 15 residues. The DNA of the CDR3 is TGTGCCAGCAGCTCCCCTCAGGCCTCCACGGAGACCCAGTACTTC. It is translated as CASSSPQASTETQYF.

This clonotype was recorded many times. The rearrangement links TRBV5-1 to TRBJ2-3; D is ambiguous. Trimming cost V 4 bases and J 3 bases, with 18 bases left between them. CDR1 is SGHRS, CDR2 YFSETQ, per germline. The CDR3 spans 16 residues. CDR3 region: CASSIRSRGVTDTQYF. CDR3 DNA sequence: TGCGCCAGCAGCATCCGATCCCGTGGTGTGACAGATACGCAGTATTTT.

This clonotype was counted ten times or more. The chain couples TRBV12-3 or TRBV12-4 to TRBJ2-5; possibly TRBD1 for D (6 bases). The CDR3 sequence is 14 residues long. Trimming shortened V by 3 bases and J by 4 bases, and 12 bases separated the two germline ends. The CDR3 region has the DNA TGTGCCAGCAGTTTGAACAGGGCTACAGAGACCCAGTACTTC. This encodes CASSLNRATETQYF.

This clonotype was recorded many times. The chain combines TRBV20-1 with TRBJ2-2; D unresolved. The V end was cut by 0 bases, the J end by 6 bases, with 14 bases between. The CDR3 is made up of 15 amino acids. Germline-derived CDR1 and CDR2 are DFQATT and SNEGSKA (reference sequence). CDR3 loop: CSARDYVWNSGELFF. The CDR3 nucleotides are TGCAGTGCTAGAGATTACGTGTGGAATTCCGGGGAGCTGTTTTTT.

This clonotype was seen many times. V is TRBV6-5 and J is TRBJ2-1; D call uncertain. V was cut by 0 bases and J by 5 bases, with 5 bases left in between. Germline V gives CDR1 MNHEY, CDR2 SVGAGI. CDR3 length: 13 residues. The CDR3 reads CASSYSGNNEQFF. Here the CDR3 DNA reads TGTGCCAGCAGTTACTCGGGTAACAATGAGCAGTTCTTC.

This clonotype was recorded many times. The chain has TRBV21-1 and TRBJ2-5; TRBD1 is the table's D call and was not checked against the DNA. TRBV21-1 is recorded as a pseudogene. CDR3 length: 12 amino acids. The CDR3 nucleotides read TGTGTCCAGGACAGGGCTCAAGAGACCCAGTACTTC. Its protein is CVQDRAQETQYF.

This clonotype has a handful of counts. The chain employs TRBV27 and TRBJ2-1; no clear D. The V gene lost 3 bases and the J gene lost 5 bases, with 8 bases spanning the gap. The CDR3 runs 13 residues. The germline gives CDR1 MNHEY, CDR2 SMNVEV (reference sequence). Here the CDR3 DNA reads TGTGCCAGCAGTTTTTACCGGGACAATGAGCAGTTCTTC. The encoded protein is CASSFYRDNEQFF.

This clonotype was seen more than once but under ten times. The rearrangement uses TRBV2 and TRBJ2-1; D remains unclear. The CDR3 consists of 9 residues. Trimming removed 6 bases at V and 11 bases at J, with 5 bases between. Germline lookup yields CDR1 SNHLY and CDR2 FYNNEI. The CDR3 sequence is CASRQQQFF. CDR3 in DNA: TGTGCCAGCAGACAGCAGCAGTTCTTC.

This clonotype was detected ten times or more. The chain has TRBV7-2 and TRBJ2-4; possible D gene TRBD2, 5 bases. This CDR3 has 15 residues. Trimming removed 3 bases from V and 2 bases from J, with 11 bases in between. Germline-derived CDR1 and CDR2 are SGHTA and FQGNSA. CDR3 region: CASSFGDLSKNIQYF. The CDR3 DNA follows: TGTGCCAGCAGCTTCGGGGATCTGTCCAAAAACATTCAGTACTTC.

This clonotype was picked up a small number of times. V gene TRBV6-1 combines with J gene TRBJ1-1, with D possibly TRBD1 on 6 matching bases. Germline V gene data show CDR1 as MNHNS and CDR2 as SASEGT. Between the trimmed V and J ends, which lost 6 bases and 1 base, there was a span of 15 bases. The CDR3 length is 15 residues. As DNA, the CDR3 is TGTGCCAGCAGCGGTAACAGGGTTGCGAACACTGAAGCTTTCTTT. Amino acids: CASSGNRVANTEAFF.

The chain recombines TRBV24-1 with TRBJ2-4; D possibly matches TRBD1 or TRBD2 (5 bases each). This CDR3 spans 12 amino acids. Germline V gene sequence: CDR1 KGHDR, CDR2 SFDVKD. Trimming stripped 5 bases from V and 9 bases from J, with 10 bases between. This CDR3 is CATSGGVGIQYF. CDR3 in DNA: TGTGCCACCAGTGGAGGGGTAGGCATTCAGTACTTC.